Listed here are 13 T cell receptor beta chains from one sample, sequenced in a study of T cell changes during pregnancy in multiple sclerosis (dated by TCRdb to about 2019). Library method: the immunoSEQ multiplex PCR assay. TCRdb re-hosts the immuneACCESS table, in-frame sequences only. Its copies lack some clones; in the studies checked, an unresolved V gene accounts for under half of them, and the cause for the rest is not known. This sample lists 75,000 to 95,000 clones; 91% were detected once. Around 2% of the sample goes to the ten largest clones. The specimen comprised peripheral blood, sampled in the first trimester of pregnancy. The receptors originated from a female donor in good health, enrolled as a control in a pregnancy study.

V is TRBV27 and J is TRBJ2-1; D unclear. The CDR3 spans 14 residues. Germline CDR1 and CDR2: MNHEY and SMNVEV (reference sequence). V lost 2 bases to trimming and J lost 8 bases, with 13 bases between them. The CDR3 is CASSLGSPMDEQFF. The CDR3 nucleotides are TGTGCCAGCAGTTTAGGCTCCCCAATGGATGAGCAGTTCTTC.

V and J are TRBV7-2 and TRBJ1-5; 7 bases are a match to TRBD1. This CDR3 has 15 residues. V gave up 3 bases and J gave up 7 bases; unmatched junction bases: 9. Germline assignment: CDR1 SGHTA and CDR2 FQGNSA. The CDR3 sequence is CASSFRDSPIQPQHF. The CDR3 DNA is TGTGCCAGCAGCTTCCGGGACAGTCCTATACAGCCCCAGCATTTT.

This chain uses TRBV29-1 with TRBJ1-3, with 8 bases aligning to TRBD1. The CDR3 covers 14 residues. Trimming cost V 6 bases and J 6 bases; bases outside gene matches: 10. CDR1 and CDR2 (germline): SQVTM, ANQGSEA. The CDR3 bases are TGCAGCGTCGACACCGGACAGGGACCAAACACCATATATTTT. Amino acid sequence: CSVDTGQGPNTIYF.

For the CDR3, the DNA is TGTGCCAGCAGCTTGGGGGGTAATTCACCCCTCCACTTT. Translated, it gives CASSLGGNSPLHF. The chain links TRBV7-9 to TRBJ1-6; TRBD1 is a possible D gene (5 bases). The CDR3 is 13 amino acids. Trimming took 3 bases from V and 6 from J, leaving 6 bases between them. Germline CDR1 SEHNR, CDR2 FQNEAQ (reference sequence).

CDR3 amino acids: CASSSSGRHNEQFF. The CDR3 DNA reads as TGTGCCAGTAGTTCGTCAGGCAGACACAATGAGCAGTTCTTC. The chain recombines TRBV19 with TRBJ2-1; D not resolved. V lost 5 bases, J lost 5 bases, and 13 bases lay in between. This CDR3 is built from 14 residues. The germline V gene encodes CDR1 LNHDA and CDR2 SQIVND (reference sequence).

The chain combines TRBV7-3 with TRBJ1-2; D remains unclear. CDR3 length equals 14 residues. Trimming stripped 4 bases from V and 5 bases from J, with 14 bases between. CDR1 is SGHTA, CDR2 FQGTGA, per germline. The CDR3 DNA reads TGTGCCAGCAGCTCGGGAGCATCCGCTTATGGCTACACCTTC. It specifies CASSSGASAYGYTF.

The genes are TRBV7-2 and TRBJ2-7; 7 positions match TRBD1. CDR3 length: 12 residues. Germline lookup yields CDR1 SGHTA and CDR2 FQGNSA. V lost 9 bases and J lost 2; bases outside the gene matches: 4. CDR3 sequence reads: CASAGGTYEQYF. The CDR3, as DNA: TGTGCCAGTGCAGGGGGTACCTACGAGCAGTACTTC.

V is TRBV18 and J is TRBJ2-5, with a weak D call TRBD1 (5 bases). Germline lookup yields CDR1 KGHSH and CDR2 LQKENI. Trimming cost V 2 bases and J 7 bases, with 8 bases left between them. The CDR3 is made up of 12 amino acids. In DNA form, the CDR3 reads TGTGCCAGCTCACCAACCCAGGGGACCCAGTACTTC. Its protein product is CASSPTQGTQYF. The full variable domain, its missing parts supplied by reference TRBV18 and TRBJ2-5, is NAGVMQNPRHLVRRRGQEARLRCSPMKGHSHVYWYRQLPEEGLKFMVYLQKENIIDESGMPKERFSAEFPKEGPSILRIQQVVRGDSAAYFCASSPTQGTQYFGPGTRLLVL.

The V call is TRBV6-4, the J call TRBJ2-1; 7 nucleotides align to TRBD2. The CDR3 spans 14 residues. The junction had 7 bases not matched to a gene; V was cut back by 2 bases and J by 9 bases. Per germline, CDR1 MRHNA and CDR2 SNTAGT. The CDR3, as DNA: TGTGCCAGCAGTGACCGCGGACTAGGCGGTGAGCAGTTCTTC. Its translation: CASSDRGLGGEQFF.

The chain employs TRBV29-1 and TRBJ2-7; 9 bases match TRBD1. Germline assignment: CDR1 SQVTM and CDR2 ANQGSEA. V lost 3 bases to trimming and J lost 5 bases; unmatched junction nucleotides: 8. CDR3 length equals 14 residues. The CDR3 DNA reads TGCAGCGTTGAGATACAGGGGGCCATCCACGAGCAGTACTTC. Translating it yields CSVEIQGAIHEQYF.

The V call is TRBV18, the J call TRBJ1-1; a possible D gene is TRBD1 (6 bases). V was cut by 4 bases and J by 1 base, with 10 bases left in between. Per germline, CDR1 KGHSH and CDR2 LQKENI. CDR3 length: 14 residues. The CDR3 DNA reads TGTGCCAGCTCACGAGACAGGAAGAACACTGAAGCTTTCTTT. It yields the protein CASSRDRKNTEAFF.

The V call is TRBV11-3, the J call TRBJ2-1, with 7 nucleotides matching TRBD1. The CDR3 runs 15 residues. Germline V CDR1 and CDR2: SGHNT, YENEEA. V gave up 2 bases and J gave up 4 bases; unmatched junction bases: 5. CDR3 residues: CASSLKGQTYNEQFF. CDR3 nucleotides: TGTGCCAGCAGCTTAAAGGGACAGACTTACAATGAGCAGTTCTTC.

As to this clone: One junction end does not reproduce the germline sequence, and a read error may be involved. CDR3 protein: CASSLKPSYEQYF. CDR3 bases: TGTGCTAGCAGCTTGAAACCCAGCTACGAGCAGTACTTC. V and J are TRBV7-7 and TRBJ2-7; the D is unclear. CDR1 is SSHAT and CDR2 is FNYEAQ in the germline V gene (reference sequence). This CDR3 is built from 13 residues.